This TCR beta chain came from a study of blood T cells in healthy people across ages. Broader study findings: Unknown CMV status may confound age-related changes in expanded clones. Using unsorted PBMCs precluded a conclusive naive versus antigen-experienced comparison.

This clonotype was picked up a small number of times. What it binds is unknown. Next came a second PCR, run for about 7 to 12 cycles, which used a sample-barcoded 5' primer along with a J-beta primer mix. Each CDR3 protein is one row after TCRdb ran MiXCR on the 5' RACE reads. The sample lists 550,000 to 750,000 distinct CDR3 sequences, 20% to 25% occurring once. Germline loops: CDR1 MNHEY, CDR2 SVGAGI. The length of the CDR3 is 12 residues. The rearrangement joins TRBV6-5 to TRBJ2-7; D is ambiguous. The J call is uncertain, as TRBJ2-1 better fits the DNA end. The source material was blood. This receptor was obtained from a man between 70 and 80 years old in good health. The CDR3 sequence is CAGQSPGNEQFF. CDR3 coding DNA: TGTGCCGGCCAGAGTCCCGGGAATGAGCAGTTCTTC.